This T cell receptor (beta chain) was sequenced during a study of immune evolution from preneoplasia to lung adenocarcinoma. Clones were read by immunoSEQ multiplex PCR, and TCRdb kept only the in-frame ones, dropping some. The table shows about 26,000 clones, with about 76% occurring only once. V shed 5 bases, J shed 0 bases, and the junction held 13 bases outside the gene matches. Germline CDR1 is SEHNR and CDR2 is FQNEAQ (reference sequence). The CDR3 covers 18 residues. This TCR was recovered from a person between 55 and 70 years old with invasive lung adenocarcinoma. Some clones in this sample may be carry-over from other donors' samples. The chain links TRBV7-9 to TRBJ1-5; 7 nucleotides match TRBD1. The sequencing input was FFPE invasive lung adenocarcinoma tissue. The CDR3 nucleotides read TGTGCCAGCAGCCCCAGGGACAGAGAACACCTTAGCAATCAGCCCCAGCATTTT. Its protein is CASSPRDREHLSNQPQHF. Supplemented by reference TRBV7-9 and TRBJ1-5, the full variable domain reads DTGVSQNPRHKITKRGQNVTFRCDPISEHNRLYWYRQTLGQGPEFLTYFQNEAQLEKSRLLSDRFSAERPKGSFSTLEIQRTEQGDSAMYLCASSPRDREHLSNQPQHFGDGTRLSIL.